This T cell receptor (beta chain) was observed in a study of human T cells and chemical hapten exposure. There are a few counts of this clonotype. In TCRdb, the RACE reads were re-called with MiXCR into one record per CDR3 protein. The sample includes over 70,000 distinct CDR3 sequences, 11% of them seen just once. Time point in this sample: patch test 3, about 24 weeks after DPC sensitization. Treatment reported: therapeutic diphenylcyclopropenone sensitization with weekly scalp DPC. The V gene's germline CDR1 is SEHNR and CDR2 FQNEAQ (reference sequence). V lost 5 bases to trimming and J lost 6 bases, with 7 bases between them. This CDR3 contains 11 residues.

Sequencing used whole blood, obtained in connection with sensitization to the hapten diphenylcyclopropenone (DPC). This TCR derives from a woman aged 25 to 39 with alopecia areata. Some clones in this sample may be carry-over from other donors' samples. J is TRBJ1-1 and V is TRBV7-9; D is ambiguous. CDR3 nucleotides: TGTGCCAGCAGCCCCAACTCTGAAGCTTTCTTT. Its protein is CASSPNSEAFF.